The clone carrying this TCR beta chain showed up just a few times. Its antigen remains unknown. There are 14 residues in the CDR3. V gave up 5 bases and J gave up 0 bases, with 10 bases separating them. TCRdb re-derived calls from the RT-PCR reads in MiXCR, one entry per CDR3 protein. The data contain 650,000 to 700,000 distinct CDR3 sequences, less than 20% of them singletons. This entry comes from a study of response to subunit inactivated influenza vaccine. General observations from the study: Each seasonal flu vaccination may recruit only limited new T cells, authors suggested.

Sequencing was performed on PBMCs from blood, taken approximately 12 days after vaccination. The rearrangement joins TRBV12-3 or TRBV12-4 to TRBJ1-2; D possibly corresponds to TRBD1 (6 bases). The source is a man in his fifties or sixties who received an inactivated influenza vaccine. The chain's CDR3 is CASSAGEANYGYTF. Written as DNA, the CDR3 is TGTGCCAGCAGTGCAGGGGAAGCTAACTATGGCTACACCTTC.